What follows are 13 T cell receptor beta chains derived from one specimen sequenced in a study of T cell repertoires in cytomegalovirus infection. TCRdb fed the reads into MiXCR, producing one record per CDR3 protein. The sample includes around 630,000 distinct CDR3 sequences, roughly a quarter of them seen just once. Sample: CD8+ T cells from PBMCs. The receptors were gathered from a human donor in good health (CMV status not recorded). Some clones in this sample may be carry-over from other donors' samples.

The J gene is TRBJ2-1, the V gene TRBV29-1; unclear D gene. This CDR3 contains 11 residues. V was clipped by 8 bases and J by 5 bases, with 10 bases between them. In germline, CDR1 is SQVTM, CDR2 ANQGSEA. The CDR3 nucleotides read TGCAGCTCCCATAGGGACAATGAGCAGTTCTTC. It codes for CSSHRDNEQFF.

This clonotype has just a few counts. This sequence joins TRBV10-2 and TRBJ2-3; possibly TRBD1 for D (5 bases). Germline CDR1 reads WSHSY; CDR2 reads SAAADI. The CDR3 contains 14 residues. V was pared by 7 bases and J by 4 bases, with 15 bases between. Here the CDR3 reads CASTNRWGSDTQYF. DNA for the CDR3: TGCGCCAGCACCAACAGGTGGGGATCAGATACGCAGTATTTT.

This clonotype was counted only a few times. This chain uses TRBV20-1 with TRBJ2-1; possibly TRBD2 for D (7 bases). The V and J ends lost 7 bases and 4 bases respectively, with 17 bases between them. This CDR3 is built from 14 residues. Germline loops: CDR1 DFQATT, CDR2 SNEGSKA (reference sequence). Here the CDR3 DNA reads TGCAGTGGGTCATGGCGGGGGCCTTACAATGAGCAGTTCTTC. Encoded protein: CSGSWRGPYNEQFF.

This clonotype was counted many times. V usage is TRBV4-1 and J usage is TRBJ2-7; TRBD1 or TRBD2 may be the D gene (5 bases each). V was shortened by 3 bases and J by 1 base, with 19 bases between the two germline ends. This CDR3 comprises 17 residues. Germline loops: CDR1 MGHRA, CDR2 YSYEKL. In DNA, the CDR3 is TGCGCCAGCAGCCAGGAACTGAGAATGAGGGGATCCTACGAGCAGTACTTC. Its translation is CASSQELRMRGSYEQYF.

Many counts were recorded for this clonotype. The chain couples TRBV28 to TRBJ1-1; D is undetermined. The CDR3 is 12 amino acids. Germline assignment: CDR1 MDHEN and CDR2 SYDVKM. Trimming removed 5 bases at V and 3 bases at J, with 7 bases between. Here the CDR3 reads CASSPRHTEAFF. CDR3 in DNA: TGTGCCAGCAGTCCCCGGCACACTGAAGCTTTCTTT.

The chain links TRBV6-6 to TRBJ2-7; D call uncertain. The germline CDR1 and CDR2 sequences are MNHNY and SVGAGI (reference sequence). There are 13 residues in the CDR3. V gave up 2 bases and J gave up 0 bases, with 5 bases separating them. The CDR3 region has the DNA TGTGCCAGCAGTTACGAGACCTCCTACGAGCAGTACGTC. Translation gives CASSYETSYEQYV.

This chain links TRBV29-1 with TRBJ1-1; TRBD1 is a possible D gene (5 bases). V was cut by 7 bases and J by 1 base, with 13 bases left in between. The CDR3 consists of 13 residues. Germline V CDR1 and CDR2: SQVTM, ANQGSEA. This chain's CDR3 is CSGQKLENTEAFF. The CDR3 DNA is TGCAGCGGACAGAAGCTGGAGAACACTGAAGCTTTCTTT.

CDR3 amino acids: CASSYGTGGQNTEAFF. The DNA of the CDR3 is TGTGCCAGCAGTTACGGAACAGGGGGCCAGAACACTGAAGCTTTCTTT. The gene calls are TRBV6-8 and TRBJ1-1, with 9 bases matching TRBD1. Germline-derived CDR1 and CDR2 are MNHGY and SAAAGT. This CDR3 is built from 16 residues. The V and J ends lost 2 bases and 1 base, in that order; junction bases with no gene match: 5.

The sample holds a few counts of this clonotype. CDR3 protein: CASSFEISIQYNEQFF. The DNA for the CDR3 is TGTGCCAGCAGCTTTGAAATTTCTATCCAGTACAATGAGCAGTTCTTC. The genes are TRBV7-9 and TRBJ2-1; D not certain. This CDR3 spans 16 amino acids. V was cut by 3 bases and J by 4 bases, with 16 bases left in between. Germline V gene data show CDR1 as SEHNR and CDR2 as FQNEAQ (reference sequence).

This clonotype appeared many times. The rearrangement links TRBV7-8 to TRBJ2-3; D is ambiguous. CDR1 is SGHVS and CDR2 is FQNEAQ in the germline V gene. The CDR3 has 14 residues. Trimming shortened V by 1 base and J by 5 bases, and 10 bases separated the two germline ends. CDR3 protein: CASSLGAPGDTQYF. CDR3 DNA sequence: TGTGCCAGCAGCTTAGGAGCGCCCGGAGATACGCAGTATTTT.

The J gene is TRBJ2-1, the V gene TRBV4-3; TRBD1 matches at 12 bases. The CDR3 consists of 16 residues. V lost 5 bases and J lost 5; bases outside the gene matches: 7. Germline V gene sequence: CDR1 LGHNA, CDR2 YSLEER. CDR3 DNA sequence: TGCGCCAGCAGCTCCTCCGGGACAGGGGGCCACAATGAGCAGTTCTTC. It is translated as CASSSSGTGGHNEQFF.

The J gene is TRBJ2-7, the V gene TRBV5-8; perhaps TRBD1 as D (6 bases). CDR1 and CDR2 from the germline V gene are SGHTS and YDEGEE. Trimming cost V 0 bases and J 3 bases, with 16 bases left between them. This CDR3 is 16 amino acids long. CDR3 in DNA: TGTGCCAGCAGCTTGGAGGTAGTTACAGGGCACTACGAGCAGTACGTC. This encodes CASSLEVVTGHYEQYV.

CDR3: CASSVGTSGDYTDTQYF. As DNA, the CDR3 is TGCGCCAGCAGCGTTGGGACTAGCGGGGATTACACAGATACGCAGTATTTT. The genes are TRBV5-1 and TRBJ2-3; TRBD2 aligns across 13 bases. Germline lookup yields CDR1 SGHRS and CDR2 YFSETQ. This CDR3 is 17 amino acids long. The V segment lost 4 bases and the J segment 2 bases; nucleotides outside the gene matches: 7.